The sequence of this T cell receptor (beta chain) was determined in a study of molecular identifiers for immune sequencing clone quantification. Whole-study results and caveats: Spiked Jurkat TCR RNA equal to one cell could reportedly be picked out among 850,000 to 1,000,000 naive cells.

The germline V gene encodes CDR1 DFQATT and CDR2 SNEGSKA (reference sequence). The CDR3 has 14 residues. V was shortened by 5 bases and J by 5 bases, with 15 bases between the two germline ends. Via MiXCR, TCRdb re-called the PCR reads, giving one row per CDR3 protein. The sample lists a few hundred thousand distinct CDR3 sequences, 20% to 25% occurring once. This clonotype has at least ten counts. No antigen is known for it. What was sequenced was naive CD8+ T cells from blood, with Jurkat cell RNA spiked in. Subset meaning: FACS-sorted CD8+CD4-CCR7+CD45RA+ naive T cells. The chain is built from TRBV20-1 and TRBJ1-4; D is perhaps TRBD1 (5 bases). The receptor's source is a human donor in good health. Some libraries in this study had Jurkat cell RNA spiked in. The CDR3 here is CSAQTGTANEKLFF. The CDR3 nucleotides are TGCAGTGCTCAGACCGGGACGGCAAATGAAAAACTGTTTTTT.